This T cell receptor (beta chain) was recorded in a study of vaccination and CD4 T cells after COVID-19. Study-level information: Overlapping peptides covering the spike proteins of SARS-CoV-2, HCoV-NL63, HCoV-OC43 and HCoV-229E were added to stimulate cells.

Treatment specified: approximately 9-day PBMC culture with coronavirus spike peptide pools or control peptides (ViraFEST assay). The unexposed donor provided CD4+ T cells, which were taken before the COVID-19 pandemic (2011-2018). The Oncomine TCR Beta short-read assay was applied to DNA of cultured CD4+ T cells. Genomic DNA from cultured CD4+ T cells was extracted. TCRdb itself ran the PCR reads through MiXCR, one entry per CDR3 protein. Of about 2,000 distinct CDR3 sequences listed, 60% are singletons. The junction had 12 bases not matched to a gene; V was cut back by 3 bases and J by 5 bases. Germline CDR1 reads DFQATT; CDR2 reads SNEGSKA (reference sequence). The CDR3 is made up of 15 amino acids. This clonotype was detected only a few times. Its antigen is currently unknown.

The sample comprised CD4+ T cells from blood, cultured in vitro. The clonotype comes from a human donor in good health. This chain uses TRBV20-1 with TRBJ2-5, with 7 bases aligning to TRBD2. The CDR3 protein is CSASPLGGSQETQYF. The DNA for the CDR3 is TGCAGTGCTAGTCCCTTAGGCGGGAGTCAGGAGACCCAGTACTTC.